These T cell receptor beta chains were read from a single sample in a study of lymphopenia after photon versus proton radiotherapy. TCRdb's table, derived via immunoSEQ multiplex PCR, lists solely in-frame clones and lacks some. Here the sample spans approximately 80,000 clones, around 88% being singletons. The source material was peripheral blood, sampled from a patient treated with proton-based radiotherapy. The receptors shown here come from a man aged 55-75 years with pancreatic cancer. CDR3s include the opening cysteine and the closing phenylalanine or tryptophan. D genes are given only for firm matches. Expanded clones get a size class; other rows say once, few or many, or leave the size out.

NA	TRBD2	TRBV7-2	16	TRBJ2-5	TGTGCCAGCACCTTTCGAGGTCGCGGGAGTTTAGAGACCCAGTACTTC	CASTFRGRGSLETQYF
NA	NA	TRBV21-1	14	TRBJ1-5	TGTGCCAGCAGGCCAAGGGGGGGTCAGCAGCCCCAGCATTTT	CASRPRGGQQPQHF
NA	TRBD1	TRBV13	14	TRBJ1-2	TGTGCCATCGGGGAGGGGGCTGCAAGCTATGGCTACACCTTC	CAIGEGAASYGYTF
NA	TRBD1	TRBV7-2	14	TRBJ2-1	TGTGCCAGCAGCTTACCGGACAGGGGGCTATTTCGGTTCTTC	CASSLPDRGLFRFF
few	NA	TRBV21-1	11	TRBJ1-5	TGTGCCAGCAGTAACTGCCAGCCCCAGCATTTT	CASSNCQPQHF
NA	NA	TRBV2	15	TRBJ2-7	TGTGCCAGCAGTGAAGAGGGCATCCCCCCCTACGAGCAGTACTTC	CASSEEGIPPYEQYF
once	TRBD2	TRBV15	15	TRBJ2-7	TGTGCCACCAGCAGAGCGAGCGGGAGGGCCGCCGAGCAGTACTTC	CATSRASGRAAEQYF
NA	NA	TRBV30	16	TRBJ1-1	TGTGCCTGGAGCCCCGGGACGGTTATAGCGAGAACTGAAGCTTTCTTT	CAWSPGTVIARTEAFF
NA	TRBD1	TRBV30	15	TRBJ2-3	TGTGCCTGGGGCCCGGGACAGGGGTCCTCAGATACGCAGTATTTT	CAWGPGQGSSDTQYF
NA	NA	TRBV5-8	15	TRBJ1-4	TGTGCCAGCAGCGCAATCAGGGGATTTAATGAAAAACTGTTTTTT	CASSAIRGFNEKLFF
NA	NA	TRBV2	14	TRBJ1-1	TGTGCCAGCAGGAGACAGCCGGTCGACACTGAAGCTTTCTTT	CASRRQPVDTEAFF
NA	TRBD2	TRBV10-3	14	TRBJ2-7	TGTGCCATCAGCGGACAAGGACTAGCGCCCGAGCAGTACTTC	CAISGQGLAPEQYF
NA	TRBD2	TRBV7-9	17	TRBJ2-3	TGTGCCAGCAGCTTAGGGACTAGCGGGAGTAGGACAGATACGCAGTATTTT	CASSLGTSGSRTDTQYF
NA	TRBD2	TRBV30	16	TRBJ2-3	TGTGCCTCCACCCCCGGGACTAGCACTAGCACAGATACGCAGTATTTT	CASTPGTSTSTDTQYF
NA	NA	TRBV7-2	13	TRBJ1-1	TGTGCCAGCAGCTCCCAAAGGTACACTGAAGCTTTCTTT	CASSSQRYTEAFF
NA	NA	TRBV5-8	15	TRBJ1-5	TGTGCCAGCAGCTTGTCCCAAGGGCGCAATCAGCCCCAGCATTTT	CASSLSQGRNQPQHF
NA	TRBD1	TRBV5-4	16	TRBJ1-2	TGTGCCAGCAGCCAGAGCCGTGTCACAGGGGGGAGCGGCTACACCTTC	CASSQSRVTGGSGYTF
NA	NA	TRBV30	12	TRBJ2-3	TGTGCCTGGAGTTCACCCCCAGGGACGCAGTATTTT	CAWSSPPGTQYF
NA	NA	TRBV30	13	TRBJ1-5	TGTGCCTGGAGTTTGGCAGACAATCAGCCCCAGCATTTT	CAWSLADNQPQHF
NA	NA	TRBV10-1	16	TRBJ1-3	TGCGCCAGCATAGGGCCGCACGACCCTTCTGGAAACACCATATATTTT	CASIGPHDPSGNTIYF
NA	NA	TRBV11-3	14	TRBJ2-3	TGTGCCAGCAGCTTATCGGACTTGCGGGATACGCAGTATTTT	CASSLSDLRDTQYF
NA	NA	TRBV19	14	TRBJ2-7	TGTGCCAGTAGTGGGACCGCCCCAAAGGGGGAGCAGTACTTC	CASSGTAPKGEQYF
once	NA	TRBV2	12	TRBJ1-4	TGTGCCAGCTGCAGGCGAGGCGAAAAACTGTTTTTT	CASCRRGEKLFF
once	TRBD1	TRBV28	15	TRBJ2-7	TGTGCCAGCAGCCGACCGGGACAGGGGCCCTACGAGCAGTACTTC	CASSRPGQGPYEQYF
NA	TRBD1	TRBV4-1	15	TRBJ2-7	TGCGCCAGCAGCCAAGCCACAGGGGACGGGTACGAGCAGTACTTC	CASSQATGDGYEQYF
once	NA	TRBV27	15	TRBJ1-1	TGTGCCAGCAGACCCGCCCTTCTGAGTAAGACTGAAGCTTTCTTT	CASRPALLSKTEAFF
few	NA	TRBV11-3	14	TRBJ1-4	TGTGCCAGCAGCTTAGAAAGATCTAATGAAAAACTGTTTTTT	CASSLERSNEKLFF
NA	NA	TRBV4-1	17	TRBJ2-7	TGCGCCAGCAGCCAAGATCCCGCCGGGACACCTCCTTACGAGCAGTACTTC	CASSQDPAGTPPYEQYF
NA	NA	TRBV5-6	15	TRBJ2-6	TGTGCCAGCAGCTTGAGCAGCTCTGGGGCCAACGTCCTGACTTTC	CASSLSSSGANVLTF
NA	TRBD2	TRBV9	16	TRBJ2-3	TGTGCCAGCAGCGCAGGCGGGGGGCGACACACAGATACGCAGTATTTT	CASSAGGGRHTDTQYF
once	NA	TRBV19	14	TRBJ2-6	TGTGCCAGTAGTTGGGGCTCTGGGGCCAACGTCCTGACTTTC	CASSWGSGANVLTF
NA	NA	TRBV5-1	16	TRBJ2-7	TGCGCCAGCAGCTTGTTCCAAACGGTTCTGGCCTACGAGCAGTACTTC	CASSLFQTVLAYEQYF
NA	TRBD1	TRBV7-2	12	TRBJ1-2	TGTGCCAGCAGCCTAACAGGGGAAGGCTACACCTTC	CASSLTGEGYTF